The following is a T cell receptor (beta chain) sequence with its context. Its antigen remains unknown. Measured with immunoSEQ multiplex PCR; TCRdb has only the in-frame clones, and not every one. The sample lists around 8,000 clones, under 85% occurring once. This sample is part of a study of T cell repertoires in ileal Crohn's disease. Study context: About half received postoperative treatment, approximately 12 with thiopurines and some 19 anti-TNF. Overall study results and limits: Clonality above 26.8% at surgery always came with endoscopic recurrence.

Germline assignment: CDR1 MDHEN and CDR2 SYDVKM. The CDR3 sequence is 15 residues long. V shed 4 bases, J shed 7 bases, and the junction held 5 bases outside the gene matches. The TCR comes from an adult with Crohn's disease. Sequenced input: ileal tissue. The chain links TRBV28 to TRBJ1-5, with 12 bases aligning to TRBD1. CDR3 coding DNA: TGTGCCAGCAGTTGGGGGACAGGGGGCATGCAGCCCCAGCATTTT. This translates into CASSWGTGGMQPQHF. Full variable domain (outside the CDR3, taken from reference TRBV28 and TRBJ1-5): DVKVTQSSRYLVKRTGEKVFLECVQDMDHENMFWYRQDPGLGLRLIYFSYDVKMKEKGDIPEGYSVSREKKERFSLILESASTNQTSMYLCASSWGTGGMQPQHFGDGTRLSIL.